This T cell receptor beta chain derives from a study of molecular identifiers for immune sequencing clone quantification. Previously published methods and listed TCR primers were used for the bulk TCR libraries. MiXCR was run by TCRdb on the PCR reads, yielding one entry per CDR3 protein. The sample lists about 510,000 distinct CDR3 sequences, around 25% occurring once. Study results and limitations: For effector cells, clones above 20 RNA copies held over 97% of molecules; for naive cells, under 1%.

The germline V gene has CDR1 LNHNV and CDR2 YYDKDF (reference sequence). CDR3 length: 17 amino acids. With 4 bases removed from V and 1 base from J, the gap between germline ends came to 17 bases. Of note for this clonotype: Its antigen is as yet unknown.

The chain links TRBV15 to TRBJ1-5; D is undetermined. The sequence was collected from a human donor in good health. Some libraries in this study had Jurkat cell RNA spiked in. Sequencing was carried out using naive CD8+ T cells from blood, with Jurkat cell RNA spiked in. Sample subset: FACS-sorted CD8+CD4-CCR7+CD45RA+ naive T cells. The CDR3 loop is CATSKKPLGTSNQPQHF. The CDR3 DNA reads TGTGCCACCAGCAAAAAGCCTCTGGGCACGAGCAATCAGCCCCAGCATTTT. Filled out from reference TRBV15 and TRBJ1-5, the complete variable domain reads DAMVIQNPRYQVTQFGKPVTLSCSQTLNHNVMYWYQQKSSQAPKLLFHYYDKDFNNEADTPDNFQSRRPNTSFCFLDIRSPGLGDTAMYLCATSKKPLGTSNQPQHFGDGTRLSIL.